This TCR beta chain was retrieved from a study of T cell repertoires in cytomegalovirus infection (dated by TCRdb to about 2019). About the study as a whole: The peptide stimulations were aimed at well-studied HLA-B-restricted epitopes as well as recently identified HLA-C-restricted CMV epitopes, whose presentation resists viral immunomodulation. Donor HLA type was relevant to the analysis, as public TCR beta signatures indicated carriage of CMV infection together with the matching HLA type. The paper's findings and limits, for the study overall: In both this cohort and an independent roughly 360-donor cohort, the cumulative frequency of public TCR beta family members distinguished carriers of CMV infection plus the relevant HLA type. In the ex vivo response, HLA-C-restricted CMV-specific TCR beta clonotypes were dominant, and in two of eight donors the single most frequent clonotype came from this HLA-C-restricted group.

CDR1 and CDR2 are drawn from the germline V gene: SNHLY, FYNNEI. V drops 7 bases and J drops 2 bases, leaving 10 bases in between. The CDR3 covers 13 residues, taking in both the cysteine and the phenylalanine. Here the CDR3 DNA is all that survives: 39 bases in frame from base 1. Taken with the paper, the label for treatment or condition translates to: in vitro stimulation with specific CMV peptide epitopes to enrich CMV-specific T cells. With regard to this clonotype: This receptor's antigen is unknown. Per-base qualities were not stored, and no clone one base away is much larger.

Sequencing used an Illumina HiSeq 1500. Using fastp trimming at Q25 and MiXCR clonotype assembly, TCRdb reanalyzed the public sequencing data and kept in-frame beta chains. CDR3 protein duplicates are merged, each entry listing the most common genes and DNA. The sample contains some 900,000 distinct CDR3 sequences, approximately 32% of them found a single time. The ten largest make up 9.5% to 15% of the sample. The sequenced sample was cultured CD8+ T cells from PBMCs, obtained from culture after CMV antigen stimulation. The chain is assembled from TRBV2 and TRBJ2-3; the D gene cannot be named for sure. The source is a human donor in good health (CMV status not recorded). Some clones in this sample may be carry-over from other donors' samples. At the DNA level, the sequence is TGTGCCAGCACCGGACGTTCCACAGATACGCAGTATTTT. It translates as CASTGRSTDTQYF.